The 22 T cell receptor beta chains listed next were all sequenced from one sample in a study of response to subunit inactivated influenza vaccine. TCRdb fed the RT-PCR reads into MiXCR, producing one record per CDR3 protein. The sample records 550,000 to 600,000 distinct CDR3 sequences, around 11% being singletons. The material sequenced was PBMCs from blood, taken on the day of vaccination. The receptors here all came from a man aged 45-65 years who received an inactivated influenza vaccine.

This clonotype was counted only a few times. J is TRBJ2-3 and V is TRBV29-1; D is undetermined. The V gene lost 3 bases and the J gene lost 7 bases, with 8 bases spanning the gap. CDR3 size: 11 residues. Germline-derived CDR1 and CDR2 are SQVTM and ANQGSEA. The CDR3 bases are TGCAGCGTTGAGATACTGAATACGCAGTATTTT. This encodes CSVEILNTQYF.

This clonotype was detected ten times or more. The rearrangement joins TRBV20-1 to TRBJ2-1; 7 bases map to TRBD2. The J segment lost 5 bases and the V segment lost 4 bases, leaving 8 bases of the junction unmatched. The CDR3 runs to 14 residues. CDR1 DFQATT and CDR2 SNEGSKA come from the germline V gene (reference sequence). The CDR3 loop reads CSANGVLADNEQFF. The CDR3 DNA reads as TGCAGTGCTAATGGGGTGCTAGCGGACAATGAGCAGTTCTTC.

The chain carries TRBV6-1 and TRBJ2-2; a possible D gene is TRBD2 (5 bases). The CDR3 is 15 amino acids. Germline-derived CDR1 and CDR2 are MNHNS and SASEGT. Trimming stripped 2 bases from V and 6 bases from J, with 13 bases between. The CDR3 here is CASSEPGITAGELFF. CDR3 coding DNA: TGTGCCAGCAGTGAACCGGGAATAACGGCCGGGGAGCTGTTTTTT.

This clonotype was detected many times. This chain uses TRBV5-1 with TRBJ2-2; 10 nucleotides agree with TRBD1. The CDR3 has 16 amino acids. The V and J ends lost 0 bases and 5 bases, in that order; junction bases with no gene match: 4. Germline values: CDR1 SGHRS, CDR2 YFSETQ. CDR3 nucleotide sequence: TGCGCCAGCAGCTTGGGACAGGGGGCTGGTACCGGGGAGCTGTTTTTT. This gives the protein CASSLGQGAGTGELFF.

This clonotype was counted many times. This sequence joins TRBV27 and TRBJ2-5; the D is unclear. V shed 3 bases and J shed 5 bases, with 10 bases lying between them. CDR1 and CDR2 (germline): MNHEY, SMNVEV (reference sequence). The length of the CDR3 is 13 residues. CDR3 protein: CASSFGRTETQYF. In DNA, the CDR3 is TGTGCCAGCAGTTTCGGGCGAACGGAGACCCAGTACTTC.

The chain has TRBV15 and TRBJ2-5; D uncertain. V lost 0 bases to trimming and J lost 5 bases, with 10 bases between them. The CDR3 contains 14 residues. CDR1 and CDR2 from the germline V gene are LNHNV and YYDKDF (reference sequence). The CDR3 protein is CATSRDRAAETQYF. The CDR3, as DNA: TGTGCCACCAGCAGAGATCGGGCCGCGGAGACCCAGTACTTC. Looking up the rest from reference TRBV15 and TRBJ2-5 gives the full variable domain: DAMVIQNPRYQVTQFGKPVTLSCSQTLNHNVMYWYQQKSSQAPKLLFHYYDKDFNNEADTPDNFQSRRPNTSFCFLDIRSPGLGDTAMYLCATSRDRAAETQYFGPGTRLLVL.

This clonotype has a count of ten or more. This rearrangement joins TRBV12-3 or TRBV12-4 to TRBJ2-3; possibly TRBD1 for D (6 bases). The CDR3 runs 13 residues. Trimming stripped 4 bases from V and 5 bases from J, with 10 bases between. The CDR3 protein is CASSSTGIDTQYF. Here the CDR3 DNA reads TGTGCCAGCAGTTCTACAGGGATAGATACGCAGTATTTT.

The chain couples TRBV27 to TRBJ1-6; D call uncertain. This CDR3 region has 15 residues. Germline-derived CDR1 and CDR2 are MNHEY and SMNVEV (reference sequence). The V end was cut by 5 bases, the J end by 10 bases, with 18 bases between. CDR3 nucleotides: TGTGCCAGCAGTCTCAGGTCTGTGGTCCACTCACCCCTCCACTTT. It codes for CASSLRSVVHSPLHF.

The J gene is TRBJ2-7, the V gene TRBV28, with TRBD2 matching over 11 bases. The V gene end was trimmed by 3 bases and the J gene end by 5 bases; junction bases not matched to a gene: 6. CDR1 MDHEN and CDR2 SYDVKM come from the germline V gene. The CDR3 is 15 amino acids. The CDR3 is CASSFIGLAGHEQYF. The CDR3 nucleotides read TGTGCCAGCAGTTTTATAGGACTAGCGGGCCACGAGCAGTACTTC.

This clonotype occurred a few times. The chain recombines TRBV4-2 with TRBJ2-2; 7 bases agree with TRBD1. The junction had 7 bases not matched to a gene; V was cut back by 2 bases and J by 4 bases. The CDR3 covers 16 residues. The germline CDR1 and CDR2 sequences are LGHNA and YNFKEQ. The CDR3 DNA is TGTGCCAGCAGCCAAACAGGGGTCCTCACCACCGGGGAGCTGTTTTTT. Translating gives CASSQTGVLTTGELFF.

The table lists this clonotype with many counts. The chain is built from TRBV4-2 and TRBJ2-5, with a possible D match to TRBD1 (5 bases). The CDR3 sequence is 15 residues long. CDR1 is LGHNA and CDR2 is YNFKEQ in the germline V gene. The V end was cut by 0 bases, the J end by 2 bases, with 10 bases between. The CDR3 bases are TGTGCCAGCAGCCAAGATAGGGGCACGCAAGAGACCCAGTACTTC. Its protein is CASSQDRGTQETQYF.

The V gene is TRBV12-3 or TRBV12-4, the J gene TRBJ2-2; no reliable D call. The V end was cut by 7 bases, the J end by 1 base, with 16 bases between. This CDR3 comprises 16 residues. CDR3 nucleotide sequence: TGTGCCAGCACCCCGCACCCTCCGTGGAACACCGGGGAGCTGTTTTTT. Its protein is CASTPHPPWNTGELFF.

This clonotype has a handful of counts. The chain uses TRBV29-1 and TRBJ2-2, with 9 positions matching TRBD2. Germline assignment: CDR1 SQVTM and CDR2 ANQGSEA. The CDR3 consists of 15 residues. V trimming: 4 bases; J trimming: 8 bases; junction bases outside the gene matches: 11. The CDR3 coding sequence is TGCAGCGTTGGGCTAGCGGGGCGGAGAAATGGGGAGCTGTTTTTT. Its translation is CSVGLAGRRNGELFF.

This chain connects TRBV6-2 or TRBV6-3 to TRBJ2-3; D ambiguous. Germline CDR1 and CDR2: MNHEY and SVGEGT. V lost 0 bases, J lost 4 bases, and 11 bases lay in between. This CDR3 has 15 residues. CDR3 amino acids: CASSYSVGGADTQYF. CDR3 DNA: TGTGCCAGCAGTTACTCAGTAGGCGGAGCAGATACGCAGTATTTT.

To note about this clonotype: One end of the junction does not line up with germline, which may come from a read error. The chain carries TRBV6-2 or TRBV6-3 and TRBJ1-1; D not certain. CDR1 is MNHEY and CDR2 is SVGEGT in the germline V gene. The CDR3 covers 13 residues. The CDR3 is CASSYWENTEAFF. For the CDR3, the DNA is TGTGCCAGCAGTTACTGGGAGAACACTGAAGCCTTCTTT.

The sample holds a few counts of this clonotype. The chain has TRBV12-3 or TRBV12-4 and TRBJ2-5; either TRBD1 or TRBD2 may fit D (5 bases each). The length of the CDR3 is 15 residues. V lost 6 bases to trimming and J lost 7 bases, with 21 bases between them. The CDR3 sequence is CASSPGDGDPGTQYF. The CDR3 DNA sequence: TGTGCCAGCAGCCCGGGTGATGGGGACCCGGGGACCCAGTACTTC.

The chain employs TRBV7-2 and TRBJ2-2, with TRBD2 matching over 8 bases. The CDR3 totals 17 residues. J gave up 7 bases and V 5 bases, and 15 bases lay outside the gene matches. Germline V CDR1 and CDR2: SGHTA, FQGNSA. CDR3 amino acids: CASSILPPGLVVGELFF. The DNA for the CDR3 is TGTGCCAGCAGCATACTCCCTCCGGGACTAGTTGTCGGGGAGCTGTTTTTT. Drawing the rest from reference TRBV7-2 and TRBJ2-2, the complete variable domain is GAGVSQSPSNKVTEKGKDVELRCDPISGHTALYWYRQSLGQGLEFLIYFQGNSAPDKSGLPSDRFSAERTGGSVSTLTIQRTQQEDSAVYLCASSILPPGLVVGELFFGEGSRLTVL.

The chain links TRBV28 to TRBJ1-2; 7 bases align to TRBD1. With V trimmed by 6 bases and J by 4 bases, 5 bases remained unmatched. Germline values: CDR1 MDHEN, CDR2 SYDVKM. The CDR3 is 13 amino acids. The CDR3 bases are TGTGCCAGCAGCAGGACAGGCAGCTATGGCTACACCTTC. Amino acids: CASSRTGSYGYTF.

This clonotype was seen more than once but under ten times. V usage is TRBV15 and J usage is TRBJ1-4; D not resolved. Trimming pared 4 bases from V and 9 bases from J, leaving 12 bases between. CDR1 LNHNV and CDR2 YYDKDF come from the germline V gene (reference sequence). This CDR3 contains 13 residues. The CDR3 coding sequence is TGTGCCACCAGCAAGGACCCGTCTCAAAAACTGTTTTTT. This gives the protein CATSKDPSQKLFF.

V gene TRBV11-2 combines with J gene TRBJ2-5; 8 positions agree with TRBD2. Trimming at V came to 1 base and at J to 4 bases, leaving 11 bases not matched to a gene. Germline CDR1 is SGHAT and CDR2 is FQNNGV. The CDR3 length is 17 residues. The CDR3 here is CASSLGLWREERETQYF. CDR3 in DNA: TGTGCCAGCAGCTTAGGACTCTGGCGGGAGGAACGAGAGACCCAGTACTTC. Complete variable domain (other parts from reference TRBV11-2 and TRBJ2-5): EAGVAQSPRYKIIEKRQSVAFWCNPISGHATLYWYQQILGQGPKLLIQFQNNGVVDDSQLPKDRFSAERLKGVDSTLKIQPAKLEDSAVYLCASSLGLWREERETQYFGPGTRLLVL.

This clonotype was counted ten times or more. The chain has TRBV12-3 or TRBV12-4 and TRBJ2-1; TRBD2 agrees at 9 bases. The length of the CDR3 is 15 residues. Trimming at V came to 4 bases and at J to 8 bases, leaving 9 bases not matched to a gene. The CDR3 region has the DNA TGTGCCAGCAGTTCTTGGGGCGGGAGGGCCTATGAGCAGTTCTTC. Protein product: CASSSWGGRAYEQFF.

The chain combines TRBV6-2 or TRBV6-3 with TRBJ2-7; D may match TRBD1 or TRBD2 (5 bases each). The CDR3 extends over 14 amino acids. CDR1 is MNHEY, CDR2 SVGEGT, per germline. Trimming took 4 bases from V and 6 from J, leaving 16 bases between them. The CDR3 region is CASSLGRLFGEQYF. The CDR3, as DNA: TGTGCCAGCAGTTTGGGACGGCTATTTGGCGAGCAGTACTTC.